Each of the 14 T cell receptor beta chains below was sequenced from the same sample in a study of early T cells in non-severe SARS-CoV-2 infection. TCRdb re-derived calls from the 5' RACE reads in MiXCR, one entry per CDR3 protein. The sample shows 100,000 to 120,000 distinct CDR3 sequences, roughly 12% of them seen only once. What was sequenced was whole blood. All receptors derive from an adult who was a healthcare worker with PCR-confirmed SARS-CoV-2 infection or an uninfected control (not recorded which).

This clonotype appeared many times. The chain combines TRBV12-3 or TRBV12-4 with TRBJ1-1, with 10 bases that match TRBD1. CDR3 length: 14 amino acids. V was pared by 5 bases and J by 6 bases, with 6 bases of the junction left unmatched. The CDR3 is CASSQLGQGAEAFF. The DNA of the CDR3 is TGTGCCAGCAGTCAACTTGGACAGGGGGCTGAAGCTTTCTTT.

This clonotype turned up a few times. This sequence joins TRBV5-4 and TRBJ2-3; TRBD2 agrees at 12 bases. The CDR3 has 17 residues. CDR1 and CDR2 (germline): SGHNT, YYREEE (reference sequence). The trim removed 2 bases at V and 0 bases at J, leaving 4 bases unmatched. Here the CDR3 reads CASSFRLAGASTDTQYF. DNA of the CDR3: TGTGCCAGCAGCTTCCGACTAGCGGGGGCTAGCACAGATACGCAGTATTTT.

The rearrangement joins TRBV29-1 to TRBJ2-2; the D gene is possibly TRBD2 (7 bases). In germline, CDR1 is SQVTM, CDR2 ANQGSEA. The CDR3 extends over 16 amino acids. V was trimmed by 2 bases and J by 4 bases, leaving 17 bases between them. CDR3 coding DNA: TGCAGCGTTGAATGGGGGGGGCGACGGGGCACCGGGGAGCTGTTTTTT. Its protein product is CSVEWGGRRGTGELFF.

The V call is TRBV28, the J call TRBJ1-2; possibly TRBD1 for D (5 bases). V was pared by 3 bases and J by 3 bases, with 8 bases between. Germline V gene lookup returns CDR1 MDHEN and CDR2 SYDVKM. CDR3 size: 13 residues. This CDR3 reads CASSFGTDYGYTF. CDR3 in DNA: TGTGCCAGCAGTTTCGGGACGGACTATGGCTACACCTTC.

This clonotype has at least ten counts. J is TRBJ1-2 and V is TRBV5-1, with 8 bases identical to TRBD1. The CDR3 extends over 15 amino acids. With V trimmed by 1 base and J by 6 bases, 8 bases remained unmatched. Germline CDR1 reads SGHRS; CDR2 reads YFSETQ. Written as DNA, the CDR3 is TGCGCCAGCAGCTTGTCCCTCCGGACAGGGAATGGCTACACCTTC. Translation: CASSLSLRTGNGYTF.

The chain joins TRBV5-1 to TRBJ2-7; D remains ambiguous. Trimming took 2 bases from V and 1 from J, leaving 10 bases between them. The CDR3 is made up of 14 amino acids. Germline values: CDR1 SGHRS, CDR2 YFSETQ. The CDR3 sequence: CASSFGQPSYEQYF. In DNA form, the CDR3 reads TGCGCCAGCAGCTTTGGGCAGCCTTCCTACGAGCAGTACTTC. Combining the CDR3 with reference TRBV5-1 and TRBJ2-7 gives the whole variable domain KAGVTQTPRYLIKTRGQQVTLSCSPISGHRSVSWYQQTPGQGLQFLFEYFSETQRNKGNFPGRFSGRQFSNSRSEMNVSTLELGDSALYLCASSFGQPSYEQYFGPGTRLTVT.

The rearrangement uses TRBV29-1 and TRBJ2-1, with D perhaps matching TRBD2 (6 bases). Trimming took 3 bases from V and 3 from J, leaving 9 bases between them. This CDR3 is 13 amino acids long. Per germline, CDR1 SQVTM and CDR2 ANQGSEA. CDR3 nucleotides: TGCAGCGTTGAGCGGCGGGACTACAATGAGCAGTTCTTC. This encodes CSVERRDYNEQFF.

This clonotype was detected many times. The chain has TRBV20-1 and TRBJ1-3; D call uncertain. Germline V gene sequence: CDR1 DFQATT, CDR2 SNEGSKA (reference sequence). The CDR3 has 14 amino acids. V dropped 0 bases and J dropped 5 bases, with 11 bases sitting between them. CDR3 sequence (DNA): TGCAGTGCTAGAGATCGTGGAGGGAGAAACACCATATATTTT. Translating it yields CSARDRGGRNTIYF.

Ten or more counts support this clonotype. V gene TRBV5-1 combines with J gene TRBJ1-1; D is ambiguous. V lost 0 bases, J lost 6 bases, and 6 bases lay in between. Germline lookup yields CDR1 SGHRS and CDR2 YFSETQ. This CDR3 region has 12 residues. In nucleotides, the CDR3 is TGCGCCAGCAGCTTGGACCGGTCTGAAGCTTTCTTT. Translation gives CASSLDRSEAFF.

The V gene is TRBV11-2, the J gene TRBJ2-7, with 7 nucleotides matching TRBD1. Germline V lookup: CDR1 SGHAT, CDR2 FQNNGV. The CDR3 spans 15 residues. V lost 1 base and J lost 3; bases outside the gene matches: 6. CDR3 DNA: TGTGCCAGCAGCTTAGGGGCCAGACAGGGCTACGAGCAGTACTTC. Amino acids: CASSLGARQGYEQYF. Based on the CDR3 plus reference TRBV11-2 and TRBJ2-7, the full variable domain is EAGVAQSPRYKIIEKRQSVAFWCNPISGHATLYWYQQILGQGPKLLIQFQNNGVVDDSQLPKDRFSAERLKGVDSTLKIQPAKLEDSAVYLCASSLGARQGYEQYFGPGTRLTVT.

In DNA form, the CDR3 reads TGTGCCAGCAGTTATTTCGGAGCGGGCACAGATACGCAGTATTTT. It codes for CASSYFGAGTDTQYF. The rearrangement joins TRBV11-2 to TRBJ2-3, with D possibly being TRBD2 (5 bases). The CDR3 consists of 15 residues. Trimming took off 6 bases at V and 1 base at J, with 14 bases between the two ends. CDR1 and CDR2 from the germline V gene are SGHAT and FQNNGV.

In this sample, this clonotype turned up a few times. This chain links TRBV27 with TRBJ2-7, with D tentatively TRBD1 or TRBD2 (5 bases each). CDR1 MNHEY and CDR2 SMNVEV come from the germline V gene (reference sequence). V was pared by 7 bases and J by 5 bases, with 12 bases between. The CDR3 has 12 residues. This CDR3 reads CASTSEGNEQYF. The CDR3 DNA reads TGTGCCAGCACCTCAGAGGGGAACGAGCAGTACTTC.

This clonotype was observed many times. In DNA form, the CDR3 reads TGTGCCAGCAACAACCGGGACAGGGGCACGAACACTGAAGCTTTCTTT. Protein: CASNNRDRGTNTEAFF. V is TRBV2 and J is TRBJ1-1; TRBD1 matches 10 bases. The CDR3 runs 16 residues. The V and J ends lost 7 bases and 1 base, in that order; junction bases with no gene match: 9. Looked up from germline, CDR1 is SNHLY and CDR2 is FYNNEI.

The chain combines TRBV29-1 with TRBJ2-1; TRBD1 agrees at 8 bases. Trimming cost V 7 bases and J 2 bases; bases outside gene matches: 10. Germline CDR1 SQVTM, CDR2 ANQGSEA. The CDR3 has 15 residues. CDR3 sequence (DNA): TGCAGCGCGGACAGGGAATACTTCACCTACAATGAGCAGTTCTTC. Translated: CSADREYFTYNEQFF.